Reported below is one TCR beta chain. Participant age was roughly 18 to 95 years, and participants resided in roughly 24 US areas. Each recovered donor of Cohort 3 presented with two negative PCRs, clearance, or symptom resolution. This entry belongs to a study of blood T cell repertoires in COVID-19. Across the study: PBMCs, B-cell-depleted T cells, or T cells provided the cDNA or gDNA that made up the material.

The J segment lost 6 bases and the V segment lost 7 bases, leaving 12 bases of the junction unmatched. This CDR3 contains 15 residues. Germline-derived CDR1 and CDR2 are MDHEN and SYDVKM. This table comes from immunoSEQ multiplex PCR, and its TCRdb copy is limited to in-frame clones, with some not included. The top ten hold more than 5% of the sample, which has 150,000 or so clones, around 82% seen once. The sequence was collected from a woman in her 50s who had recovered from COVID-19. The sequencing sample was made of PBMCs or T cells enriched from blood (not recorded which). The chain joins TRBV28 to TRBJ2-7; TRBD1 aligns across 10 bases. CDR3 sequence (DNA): TGTGCCAGCACTGAAGCCCGGGGGACAGGGGTCGAGCAGTACTTC. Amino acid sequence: CASTEARGTGVEQYF.